This T cell receptor (beta chain) was sequenced for a study of shared clonotypes between healthy human individuals. Sequencing was performed with immunoSEQ multiplex PCR; in TCRdb, only in-frame clones are kept and a portion is missing. The sample includes about a million clones, 70% to 80% seen only once; the top ten take nearly 1.5%. The CDR3 is made up of 15 amino acids. Germline loops: CDR1 SNHLY, CDR2 FYNNEI. V trimming: 5 bases; J trimming: 8 bases; junction bases outside the gene matches: 10. The TCR sequence derives from a man younger than 35 in good health. The sequenced sample was memory CD4+ T cells sorted from blood. Subset described: CD45RA-negative fraction. V is TRBV2 and J is TRBJ2-3, with 10 bases fitting TRBD2. This chain's CDR3 is CASSQGLAGVVTQYF. In nucleotides, the CDR3 is TGTGCCAGCAGTCAAGGGCTAGCGGGAGTGGTTACGCAGTATTTT.